What follows describes a single T cell receptor (beta chain). Antigen specificity is unknown. The CDR3 is 13 residues long. Germline V gene lookup returns CDR1 SGHTA and CDR2 FQGTGA. V shed 5 bases and J 10 bases; nucleotides not matched to a gene: 8. These data originate in a study of T-cell memory formation after mild COVID-19. Study context: Across donors, TCR clusters were largely donor specific. Findings and limits, study-wide: Clones shrinking from day 15 to 85 showed even CD4/CD8 mixes; later expanders tilted CD4+. Some clones that responded were present in memory (sampled pre-infection), which suggests cross-reactive memory joined.

MiXCR was run by TCRdb on the 5' RACE reads, yielding one entry per CDR3 protein. The sample shows about 210,000 distinct CDR3 sequences, 10% to 13% of them seen only once. This TCR came from a man between 18 and 35 years old who had mild COVID-19 (a few samples of this study predate the infection). Cell type and time point are not known. V and J are TRBV7-3 and TRBJ2-3; 8 bases are a match to TRBD2. The sequencing sample was made of PBMCs or a T cell subset sorted from them (not recorded which). The CDR3 DNA reads TGTGCCAGCAGCCCAAGGCCGGGAGGGGCGCAGTATTTT. Translating it yields CASSPRPGGAQYF.